This T cell receptor (beta chain) derives from a study of T cell repertoires in cytomegalovirus infection (dated by TCRdb to the late 2010s). In terms of the full investigation: The HLA type of each donor mattered for the analysis, because public TCR beta signatures pointed to carriage of CMV infection along with the matching HLA type. Results the study describes overall, beyond this receptor: In both this cohort and an independent cohort of more than 350 donors, the cumulative frequency of public TCR beta family members distinguished carriers of CMV infection plus the relevant HLA type. In the ex vivo response, HLA-C-restricted CMV-specific TCR beta clonotypes were dominant, and in two of eight donors the single most frequent clonotype came from this HLA-C-restricted group.

Regarding this clonotype: It lacks a known antigen. No much larger clone exists at a distance of one base, and base qualities are not known.

CDR1 and CDR2 (LGHNA, YSLEER) derive from the germline V gene. V loses 2 bases of germline sequence and J loses 4 bases, and the interval between the two ends is 8 bases. The CDR3 covers 13 residues, taking in both the cysteine and the phenylalanine. The retained sequence is limited to the CDR3, 39 bases, with the frame set at the first base. Instrument on record: Illumina HiSeq 1500. TCRdb itself trimmed the public reads at Q25 with fastp, ran MiXCR and retained productive beta chains. Duplicate CDR3 protein sequences are folded into a single record with the most common DNA and genes. The sample table shows a few hundred thousand distinct CDR3 sequences, and 17% are seen once. Approximately 51% of the sample goes to the ten largest clones.

The chain uses TRBV4-3 and TRBJ1-1, with an unclear D gene assignment. This receptor was obtained from a human donor in good health (CMV status not recorded). Some clones in this sample may be carry-over from other donors' samples. Sequenced sample: CD8+ T cells from PBMCs. The CDR3 in this case is CASSQWVITEAFF. The DNA sequence is as follows: TGCGCCAGCAGCCAATGGGTTATCACTGAAGCTTTCTTT.